These 5 T cell receptor beta chains were sequenced from one sample in a study of T-cell memory formation after mild COVID-19. TCRdb reprocessed the 5' RACE reads with MiXCR, giving one entry per CDR3 protein. The sample holds around 310,000 distinct CDR3 sequences, around a fifth seen once. Sequencing used PBMCs or a T cell subset sorted from them (not recorded which). The receptors were sampled from a man younger than 35 who had mild COVID-19 (a few samples of this study predate the infection). Cell type and time point are not known.

This chain joins TRBV7-8 and TRBJ1-5; D unresolved. V was shortened by 5 bases and J by 0 bases, with 11 bases between the two germline ends. CDR3 length: 15 amino acids. Germline assignment: CDR1 SGHVS and CDR2 FQNEAQ. The DNA for the CDR3 is TGTGCCAGCAGCGCTGGACGGACTAGCAATCAGCCCCAGCATTTT. Protein sequence: CASSAGRTSNQPQHF.

The chain uses TRBV30 and TRBJ2-1; no clear D gene. Trimming pared 0 bases from V and 4 bases from J, leaving 7 bases between. This CDR3 has 13 residues. CDR1 GTSNPN and CDR2 SVGIG come from the germline V gene (reference sequence). The CDR3 DNA is TGTGCCTGGAGTGTGGGCTATTACAATGAGCAGTTCTTC. It codes for CAWSVGYYNEQFF.

This clonotype was seen at least ten times. V gene TRBV4-3 combines with J gene TRBJ1-2; D remains unclear. Germline assignment: CDR1 LGHNA and CDR2 YSLEER. The V gene lost 0 bases and the J gene lost 8 bases, with 10 bases spanning the gap. This CDR3 has 13 amino acids. The CDR3 coding sequence is TGCGCCAGCAGCCAAGATCGGGGAAGAGGCTACACCTTC. Residues: CASSQDRGRGYTF.

The V call is TRBV6-2 or TRBV6-3, the J call TRBJ1-2, with D perhaps TRBD1 (5 bases). Germline loops: CDR1 MNHEY, CDR2 SVGEGT. The CDR3 is made up of 15 amino acids. V was cut by 0 bases and J by 2 bases, with 10 bases left in between. The CDR3 bases are TGTGCCAGCAGTTACTCGCAGGGAAGAAACTATGGCTACACCTTC. It yields the protein CASSYSQGRNYGYTF.

The chain couples TRBV7-8 to TRBJ2-3; D is possibly TRBD2 (5 bases). V was shortened by 5 bases and J by 6 bases, with 21 bases between the two germline ends. Germline lookup yields CDR1 SGHVS and CDR2 FQNEAQ. The CDR3 is 16 amino acids. CDR3: CASSPTPGLLGDTQYF. As DNA, the CDR3 is TGTGCCAGCAGCCCGACCCCCGGACTCCTGGGGGATACGCAGTATTTT.